Detailed here is one TCR beta chain. Its antigen is not yet known. Base qualities are not recorded, but no much larger clone differs from it by a single base. The data are from a study of blood T cells in healthy people across ages (dated by TCRdb to between 2014 and 2017). Looking at the study overall: In model experiments, template switching captured about one uniquely barcoded TCR beta cDNA molecule for every two T cells. The study analyzed two additional independent replicas of 1 million unique cDNA reads from the same blood draw for two donors, one aged 18 to 29 and one aged 80 or older. To avoid experimental bias, donors of different ages were randomly spread across the sequencing lanes. The donors were split into four age groups: young (average about 15 years), middle-aged (about 40), aged (about 56) and long-lived (approximately 80). The study measured age-related changes in TCR beta repertoire diversity using deep sequencing normalized with unique cDNA molecular identifiers.

What the authors observed across the whole study: Conclusive comparison of naive and antigen-experienced compartments was prevented by the profiling of bulk unsorted PBMCs. Compared with the aged group, more naive CD4+ T cells, fewer expanded clones and increased TCR diversity were shown by the long-lived group, suggesting age selection. Estimates of total diversity based on one million sequenced T cells were regarded as lower bounds and as underestimates. Observed TCR beta diversity correlated strongly with the percentage of naive T cells measured by flow cytometry. Observed TCR beta diversity per million T cells fell roughly linearly with age, and a significant reduction was already apparent by age around 44. Donor CMV infection status was unknown, potentially confounding age-related changes in expanded clonotypes.

Donors were 35 to 40 systemically healthy Caucasian individuals from Russia aged roughly 6 to 95 years. Around 10 milliliters of peripheral blood were drawn from each donor into EDTA-treated Vacutainer tubes. Ficoll-Paque density-gradient centrifugation was used to isolate PBMCs, with at least 7 million obtained per sample. Total RNA, at least 5 micrograms per sample, was extracted from PBMCs with Trizol reagent. The percentages of naive CD45RAhigh/CD27high T cells were determined by flow cytometry on a PBMC aliquot from every donor. Library preparation used 5' RACE. TCRdb shows the sequencer as Illumina HiSeq 2500. A second PCR of roughly 7 to 11 cycles was performed with a sample-barcoded 5' primer and a J-beta primer mix. A template-switch 5' adaptor carrying 12 random nucleotides introduced a unique molecular identifier onto each TCR beta cDNA molecule. Each sample yielded at least 2.5 million CDR3-containing paired-end reads. First-strand cDNA was synthesized from all RNA with the Mint cDNA synthesis kit, primed by a TRBC-specific oligonucleotide. All cDNA was treated with uracil-DNA glycosylase and then went through a first 18-cycle PCR with the universal primers M1SS and BC2_uni_R. The study's own analysis went as follows. For normalization, 1 million high-quality reads, each with a distinct molecular identifier, were randomly selected from each sample. Reads with shared molecular identifiers were discarded instead of being binned into consensus sequences. CDR3 identification, clonotype clustering and error correction used MiTCR with a Q25 quality threshold and the strictest error-elimination algorithm. Lower-bound total TCR beta diversity was estimated with a nonparametric unseen species model using Euler transformation. TCRdb applied fastp at Q25 and MiXCR to the public reads, then kept only in-frame beta chains. Records with the same CDR3 protein are collapsed into one entry carrying the most frequent genes and DNA. What appears here as the V and J calls and clone size reflects TCRdb's work, not the paper's. For this sample the table gives 1,500,000 or so distinct CDR3 sequences, of which 59% were detected only once. The ten largest clones take up over 5% of the sample.

The CDR3, cysteine through phenylalanine, is 18 amino acids long. Here the CDR3 DNA is all that survives: 54 bases in frame from base 1. CDR1 and CDR2 are read off the germline V gene as MNHNS and SASEGT. Clipping removes 2 bases from V and 1 base from J, with 10 as the unmatched junction base count. Sample: blood. This receptor was identified in a man aged 18-30 years in good health. The V and J segments used are TRBV6-1 and TRBJ2-2; 7 of the junction bases match TRBD2. The nucleotide sequence is given as TGTGCCAGCAGTGAACCGCCTTGGGGAGGGAGGAACACCGGGGAGCTGTTTTTT. This encodes CASSEPPWGGRNTGELFF.